Each of the 10 T cell receptor beta chains below was sequenced from the same sample in a study of cytomegalovirus exposure and HLA in healthy donors. 13 Jbeta primers and 60 Vbeta primers were used for the PCR. Produced via immunoSEQ multiplex PCR; TCRdb's table is partial and in-frame only. Among about 130,000 clones listed, about 78% were seen once. The sequencing input was PBMCs. These receptors all stem from a human donor in good health.

This clone appeared a few times. The chain has TRBV15 and TRBJ1-5, with D maybe TRBD1 (5 bases). This CDR3 comprises 18 residues. Per germline, CDR1 LNHNV and CDR2 YYDKDF (reference sequence). Trimming took 0 bases from V and 1 from J, leaving 16 bases between them. The CDR3 coding sequence is TGTGCCACCAGCAGAGATCTTGGGCAGGGCTTCAGCAATCAGCCCCAGCATTTT. Amino acid sequence: CATSRDLGQGFSNQPQHF.

Only a few counts were recorded for this clone. The chain combines TRBV7-6 with TRBJ2-3; D may be TRBD2 (5 bases). The germline CDR1 and CDR2 sequences are SGHVS and FNYEAQ. The CDR3 runs to 18 residues. The V gene lost 0 bases and the J gene lost 3 bases, with 19 bases spanning the gap. CDR3 nucleotide sequence: TGTGCCAGCAGCTTAGCTGTTTCGGTTGCCCGGGGAACAGATACGCAGTATTTT. Protein product: CASSLAVSVARGTDTQYF. Based on the CDR3 plus reference TRBV7-6 and TRBJ2-3, the full variable domain is GAGVSQSPRYKVTKRGQDVALRCDPISGHVSLYWYRQALGQGPEFLTYFNYEAQQDKSGLPNDRFSAERPEGSISTLTIQRTEQRDSAMYRCASSLAVSVARGTDTQYFGPGTRLTVL.

J is TRBJ2-5 and V is TRBV5-6; 8 bases align to TRBD1. J lost 4 bases, V lost 3 bases, and 2 bases had no gene match. The CDR3 has 13 residues. CDR1 is SGHDT, CDR2 YYEEEE, per germline. In DNA form, the CDR3 reads TGTGCCAGCAGCTGGGGGACAGGAGAGACCCAGTACTTC. This encodes CASSWGTGETQYF.

The chain links TRBV21-1 to TRBJ1-2; TRBD1, as called in the table, went unchecked against the DNA. TRBV21-1 is a recognized pseudogene. This CDR3 has 18 residues. In nucleotides, the CDR3 is TGTGCCAGCAGCAAAGGGAAGAGGACAGGGGGCATAAACTATGGCTACACCTTC. It is translated as CASSKGKRTGGINYGYTF.

This clone was detected a few times. The chain couples TRBV2 to TRBJ2-7, with D maybe TRBD1 (6 bases). The CDR3 sequence is 12 residues long. The germline V and J ends were trimmed by 4 bases and 9 bases, with 13 bases remaining between them. Germline V gene lookup returns CDR1 SNHLY and CDR2 FYNNEI. CDR3 protein: CASSVGTTGQYF. The CDR3 region has the DNA TGTGCCAGCAGTGTTGGGACAACCGGGCAGTACTTC. Filled out from reference TRBV2 and TRBJ2-7, the complete variable domain reads EPEVTQTPSHQVTQMGQEVILRCVPISNHLYFYWYRQILGQKVEFLVSFYNNEISEKSEIFDDQFSVERPDGSNFTLKIRSTKLEDSAMYFCASSVGTTGQYFGPGTRLTVT.

The rearrangement joins TRBV6-6 to TRBJ1-5; D not certain. The CDR3 spans 12 residues. Between the trimmed V and J ends, which lost 7 bases and 5 bases, there was a span of 9 bases. CDR1 and CDR2 from the germline V gene are MNHNY and SVGAGI (reference sequence). The chain's CDR3 is CASKVADQPQHF. CDR3 nucleotides: TGTGCCAGCAAGGTCGCGGATCAGCCCCAGCATTTT.

The chain couples TRBV16 to TRBJ1-3; D is unresolved. V was pared by 0 bases and J by 2 bases, with 8 bases between. The CDR3 spans 15 residues. Germline CDR1 KGHSY, CDR2 FQNENV. In DNA form, the CDR3 reads TGTGCCAGCAGCCAATCGGCGGTTCCTGGAAACACCATATATTTT. It yields the protein CASSQSAVPGNTIYF.

V usage is TRBV7-2 and J usage is TRBJ2-1; D might be TRBD2 (5 bases). CDR1 is SGHTA and CDR2 is FQGNSA in the germline V gene. The CDR3 runs 16 residues. V lost 5 bases, J lost 0 bases, and 14 bases lay in between. CDR3 protein: CASSPRTRLSYNEQFF. CDR3 DNA: TGTGCCAGCAGCCCACGGACTCGCCTCTCCTACAATGAGCAGTTCTTC.

This CDR3 reads CASSLSNRGNEKLFF. The CDR3 nucleotides are TGTGCCAGCAGCCTATCCAACAGGGGAAACGAAAAACTGTTTTTT. This sequence joins TRBV9 and TRBJ1-4; 7 nucleotides align to TRBD1. J lost 8 bases, V lost 4 bases, and 11 bases had no gene match. Germline CDR1 reads SGDLS; CDR2 reads YYNGEE. The CDR3 runs to 15 residues.

The gene calls are TRBV5-1 and TRBJ2-3, with D possibly being TRBD1 (6 bases). The V end was cut by 5 bases, the J end by 5 bases, with 18 bases between. This CDR3 comprises 15 residues. Germline V gives CDR1 SGHRS, CDR2 YFSETQ. CDR3 in DNA: TGCGCCAGCAGGACCGGGACCGACAGGCGAGATACGCAGTATTTT. Its translation: CASRTGTDRRDTQYF.